This is a list of T cell receptor beta chains from one sample in a study of blood T cell repertoires in COVID-19. Generated by immunoSEQ multiplex PCR, the TCRdb table keeps only in-frame clones and is missing some. The sample includes more than 250,000 clones, 88% of them seen just once. The sample was PBMCs or T cells enriched from blood (not recorded which). The source is a woman aged 35 to 49 with acute COVID-19. Both conserved end residues are trimmed from each CDR3. Fields, in order: D gene, CDR3 length, V gene, CDR3 protein. The D gene is left open where the match is weak.

>.|12|TRBV5-1
ASRPASQYNEQF
>.|11|TRBV7-2
ASSLSGDYGYT
>.|12|TRBV5-6
ASNTGGGDYGYT
>TRBD1|13|TRBV28
ASSLGTGGSETQY
>.|14|TRBV7-9
ASSRGPSSGANVLT
>TRBD1|13|TRBV19
ASSMTGTAAEKLF
>.|17|TRBV7-9
ASSIWGRGFGKSYNEQF
>.|13|TRBV24-1
ATSDPGTTYNEQF
>.|10|TRBV11-3
ASSSQGTEAF
>.|9|TRBV9
ASSDRAGYT
>TRBD1|13|TRBV5-6
ASSLGDRELQPQH
>TRBD1|13|TRBV27
ASSLSGQGYEKLF
>TRBD1|10|TRBV5-6
ASSAGGLEAF
>TRBD2|15|TRBV5-4
ASRRKPGLAGTYEQY
>.|11|TRBV15
ATSRGGVETQY
>.|12|TRBV5-1
ASSLAGDTNVLT
>.|12|TRBV10-3
AISDDRGWTEAF
>TRBD1|11|TRBV24-1
ATSGAGGYGYT
>.|12|TRBV18
ASSPLRDKNEQF
>.|12|TRBV7-2
ASSSYSGANVLT
>.|13|TRBV9
ASSVTGVVYNEQF
>.|9|TRBV30
AWGEGGEQY
>.|13|TRBV7-2
ASSFTGTTHTEAF
>.|11|TRBV7-9
ASSSSSVNEQF
>TRBD1|12|TRBV5-5
ASGTGGQGDIQY
>TRBD1|14|TRBV15
ATSRGGTDSYYGYT
>TRBD1|13|TRBV4-1
ASSQNRGNNYGYT
>.|11|TRBV5-4
ASSLEAVYGYT
>TRBD1|13|TRBV11-2
ASSKDRGGWDEQF
>.|11|TRBV3-1/TRBV3-2
ASSHGEGNIQY
>TRBD1|13|TRBV5-4
ASSPIGQGNSPLH
>.|12|TRBV6-5
ASRLSSYTGELF
>TRBD2|13|TRBV7-2
ASSPQSGATGELF
>.|14|TRBV9
ASSVGGYTSTDTQY
>TRBD1|16|TRBV11-2
ASREIRDSISGPYGYT
>.|11|TRBV18
ASSPRRETEAF
>.|11|TRBV21-1
ASSQTSVSEQF
>.|13|TRBV5-1
ASSLGAGFAGELF
>TRBD1|12|TRBV27
ASSRDRESSTIY
>.|13|TRBV24-1
ATSSRDNRHGPQH
>.|16|TRBV18
ASSPPPGRSGVQETQY
>.|13|TRBV15
ATSRDLELRAEAF
>TRBD2|16|TRBV28
ASGYGGREGQNQETQY
>.|13|TRBV7-9
ASSEQPGSGNTIY
>TRBD1|13|TRBV27
ASSSGTGRISPLH
>TRBD2|17|TRBV5-1
ASSLAARLAGGVSDTQY
>TRBD1|14|TRBV3-1/TRBV3-2
ASSPGTGYSNQPQH
>TRBD2|10|TRBV5-1
ASSLAGGEQF
>.|11|TRBV18
ASSPGANQPQH
>TRBD1|12|TRBV29-1
SVLDRGSNTEAF
>.|12|TRBV29-1
SGLGANPFSEAF